This TCR beta chain derives from a study of blood T cell repertoires in COVID-19. The authors' processing: Estimated nucleated cell counts came from reference gene primer amplification. Assay: immunoSEQ multiplex PCR; the TCRdb copy retains only in-frame clones and omits some. The V and J calls and the clone size are those of that table, but D and trimming were determined from the DNA. There are around 140,000 clones in the sample; 65% to 80% occur only once, and 1.9% lies in the top ten. Sequenced input: peripheral blood. The clonotype comes from a woman in her fifties or sixties with acute or convalescent COVID-19.

The CDR3 sequence: CASSIGSGTSYEQYF. CDR3 nucleotide sequence: TGTGCCAGTAGTATCGGTAGCGGGACTTCTTACGAGCAGTACTTC. The chain is built from TRBV19 and TRBJ2-7; 8 bases are shared with TRBD2. This CDR3 comprises 15 residues. Germline CDR1 reads LNHDA; CDR2 reads SQIVND (reference sequence). Trimming took 3 bases from V and 4 from J; bases not matched to a gene: 8.